What follows are 24 T cell receptor beta chains derived from one specimen sequenced in a study of T cell responses to AZD1222 COVID-19 vaccine. Clones were read by immunoSEQ multiplex PCR, and TCRdb kept only the in-frame ones, dropping some. The sample lists approximately 120,000 clones; 70% to 90% were seen once. The starting material was peripheral blood, obtained on day 0 of MenACWY control vaccination. The origin of the receptors is an adult in good health.

The CDR3 DNA follows: TGTGCCAGCAGTGAGAGGGGTCCCGACTATGGCTACACCTTC. Translation gives CASSERGPDYGYTF. This sequence joins TRBV2 and TRBJ1-2, with D possibly matching TRBD1 (5 bases). Germline CDR1 reads SNHLY; CDR2 reads FYNNEI. This CDR3 is built from 14 residues. Trimming took off 3 bases at V and 3 bases at J, with 11 bases between the two ends.

The chain recombines TRBV5-1 with TRBJ2-3, with 8 bases identical to TRBD2. The CDR3 contains 15 residues. V shed 2 bases, J shed 6 bases, and the junction held 8 bases outside the gene matches. Germline CDR1 reads SGHRS; CDR2 reads YFSETQ. The CDR3 DNA reads TGCGCCAGCAGCTTCGACGGGAGGGCCTTGGATACGCAGTATTTT. As protein: CASSFDGRALDTQYF.

The genes are TRBV28 and TRBJ1-6, with 9 bases identical to TRBD1. The germline V gene encodes CDR1 MDHEN and CDR2 SYDVKM. J lost 9 bases, V lost 4 bases, and 13 bases had no gene match. This CDR3 is 17 amino acids long. The CDR3 DNA reads TGTGCCAGCAGTTCGGGGACAGGGAGTTTTTGGGTTTCACCCCTCCACTTT. It translates to CASSSGTGSFWVSPLHF.

This clone was observed a single time. The chain joins TRBV30 to TRBJ1-1; 8 bases align to TRBD1. CDR3 size: 15 residues. The germline CDR1 and CDR2 sequences are GTSNPN and SVGIG (reference sequence). V was clipped by 4 bases and J by 11 bases; unmatched bases: 18. The CDR3 is CAWNKRGQVGLGAFF. CDR3 sequence (DNA): TGTGCCTGGAACAAAAGGGGACAGGTGGGTCTTGGTGCTTTCTTT.

The chain has TRBV29-1 and TRBJ1-2, with 8 bases that match TRBD1. The CDR3 spans 17 residues. V lost 7 bases, J lost 6 bases, and 22 bases stayed unmatched. Germline V lookup: CDR1 SQVTM, CDR2 ANQGSEA. CDR3 DNA: TGCAGCGCATTAGGACAGGGCGATTACAACGGTAATCATGGCTACACCTTC. This codes for CSALGQGDYNGNHGYTF.

The rearrangement links TRBV6-1 to TRBJ1-2; the D is unclear. V was shortened by 2 bases and J by 8 bases, with 6 bases between the two germline ends. This CDR3 has 11 amino acids. CDR1 is MNHNS, CDR2 SASEGT, per germline. The CDR3 DNA sequence: TGTGCCAGCAGTGAACTAGGGGGCTACACCTTC. Translating it yields CASSELGGYTF.

The chain recombines TRBV2 with TRBJ1-5; D is undetermined. This CDR3 is built from 13 residues. V dropped 7 bases and J dropped 11 bases, with 18 bases sitting between them. Germline values: CDR1 SNHLY, CDR2 FYNNEI. CDR3 in DNA: TGTGCCAGCACCCCTGACTCCGCTGTAGCCCAGCATTTT. Its protein is CASTPDSAVAQHF.

J is TRBJ1-6 and V is TRBV28, with 7 positions matching TRBD1. CDR3 length equals 15 residues. CDR1 is MDHEN and CDR2 is SYDVKM in the germline V gene. Trimming took 5 bases from V and 4 from J; bases not matched to a gene: 5. The CDR3 here is CASSPPGQYNSPLHF. CDR3 nucleotides: TGTGCCAGCAGTCCTCCGGGACAGTATAATTCACCCCTCCACTTT.

The J gene is TRBJ2-4, the V gene TRBV9, with D maybe TRBD2 (5 bases). The CDR3 runs 13 residues. Germline V CDR1 and CDR2: SGDLS, YYNGEE. Between the trimmed V and J ends, which lost 0 bases and 6 bases, there was a span of 7 bases. DNA of the CDR3: TGTGCCAGCAGCGTAGACGAGGGAAACATTCAGTACTTC. It codes for CASSVDEGNIQYF. Variable domain in full (rest from reference TRBV9 and TRBJ2-4): DSGVTQTPKHLITATGQRVTLRCSPRSGDLSVYWYQQSLDQGLQFLIQYYNGEERAKGNILERFSAQQFPDLHSELNLSSLELGDSALYFCASSVDEGNIQYFGAGTRLSVL.

V usage is TRBV4-1 and J usage is TRBJ2-3; D not resolved. Trimming took 0 bases from V and 6 from J, leaving 10 bases between them. The germline V gene encodes CDR1 MGHRA and CDR2 YSYEKL. This CDR3 has 14 residues. The CDR3 loop is CASSQDIELDTQYF. In DNA form, the CDR3 reads TGCGCCAGCAGCCAAGATATCGAGTTGGATACGCAGTATTTT.

This chain links TRBV5-4 with TRBJ1-1; weak D call: TRBD1 (5 bases). CDR1 is SGHNT and CDR2 is YYREEE in the germline V gene (reference sequence). The CDR3 loop spans 14 amino acids. Trimming left V 2 bases short and J 5 bases short, with 13 bases between. DNA of the CDR3: TGTGCCAGCAGCTTTGGGTCGGGGGTGACTGAAGCTTTCTTT. Translating it yields CASSFGSGVTEAFF.

The chain employs TRBV6-7 and TRBJ1-5; tentative D call: TRBD1 (5 bases). TRBV6-7 is an open reading frame, and its role is uncertain. CDR3 size: 16 residues. V dropped 6 bases and J dropped 5 bases, with 20 bases sitting between them. The CDR3 loop is CASSPQDGSLDQPQHF. In DNA form, the CDR3 reads TGTGCCAGCAGCCCACAGGACGGATCCCTCGATCAGCCCCAGCATTTT.

This chain uses TRBV4-3 with TRBJ1-6; D uncertain. V was shortened by 0 bases and J by 9 bases, with 18 bases between the two germline ends. The CDR3 contains 17 residues. Looked up from germline, CDR1 is LGHNA and CDR2 is YSLEER. CDR3 in DNA: TGCGCCAGCAGCCAAGATGTGCAGGTTTCACCCCGTTCACCCCTCCACTTT. This codes for CASSQDVQVSPRSPLHF.

The chain links TRBV7-3 to TRBJ1-3; D unresolved. The V and J ends lost 6 bases and 4 bases respectively, with 16 bases between them. The CDR3 consists of 15 residues. Germline assignment: CDR1 SGHTA and CDR2 FQGTGA. This CDR3 reads CASRPDPFRGNTIYF. CDR3 bases: TGTGCCAGCAGACCCGACCCCTTTAGGGGAAACACCATATATTTT.

V is TRBV5-4 and J is TRBJ2-7; D unresolved. CDR1 is SGHNT and CDR2 is YYREEE in the germline V gene (reference sequence). CDR3 length: 15 amino acids. Trimming cost V 4 bases and J 0 bases, with 14 bases left between them. In DNA form, the CDR3 reads TGTGCCAGCAGCCAAAGTTTGGGGTCCTCCTACGAGCAGTACTTC. The encoded protein is CASSQSLGSSYEQYF.

CDR3 sequence: CASSRGRRASGRSDTQYF. In DNA, the CDR3 is TGCGCCAGCAGCAGGGGCCGTAGGGCTAGCGGGAGGTCAGATACGCAGTATTTT. The gene calls are TRBV10-2 and TRBJ2-3; 11 positions match TRBD2. CDR3 length: 18 amino acids. V was clipped by 6 bases and J by 4 bases; unmatched bases: 15. Germline-derived CDR1 and CDR2 are WSHSY and SAAADI.

The chain is built from TRBV7-2 and TRBJ1-6; 11 bases are a match to TRBD1. The ends lost 1 base at V and 9 bases at J; junction bases unmatched: 2. Germline V lookup: CDR1 SGHTA, CDR2 FQGNSA. The CDR3 runs to 15 residues. The CDR3 nucleotides are TGTGCCAGCAGCTTAGGGACAGGGGGCGGTTCACCCCTCCACTTT. It is translated as CASSLGTGGGSPLHF.

This clone was counted a single time. The genes are TRBV2 and TRBJ2-3; D is perhaps TRBD1 or TRBD2 (5 bases each). This CDR3 is built from 13 residues. Trimming removed 4 bases at V and 4 bases at J, with 9 bases between. Germline values: CDR1 SNHLY, CDR2 FYNNEI. CDR3: CASSGGSADTQYF. The CDR3 DNA is TGTGCCAGCAGTGGGGGGAGCGCAGATACGCAGTATTTT.

This clone has a handful of counts. The V gene is TRBV18, the J gene TRBJ2-3, with TRBD1 matching 7 bases. Germline V lookup: CDR1 KGHSH, CDR2 LQKENI. The CDR3 loop spans 15 amino acids. Trimming at V came to 5 bases and at J to 0 bases, leaving 5 bases not matched to a gene. DNA for the CDR3: TGTGCCAGCTCAGCCTCGGGACAGAGCACAGATACGCAGTATTTT. The encoded protein is CASSASGQSTDTQYF.

This clone was seen once. The V and J genes are TRBV3-1 (or the pseudogene TRBV3-2) and TRBJ1-1; D ambiguous. Germline lookup yields CDR1 LGHDT and CDR2 YNNKEL (reference sequence). The length of the CDR3 is 17 residues. V was pared by 0 bases and J by 1 base, with 15 bases between. CDR3 region: CASSQEFSGSANTEAFF. The CDR3 DNA is TGTGCCAGCAGCCAAGAATTCTCGGGCAGTGCGAACACTGAAGCTTTCTTT.

This clone was seen only a few times. The chain joins TRBV5-1 to TRBJ2-2; D uncertain. The CDR3 spans 14 residues. Trimming took off 4 bases at V and 2 bases at J, with 9 bases between the two ends. From germline, CDR1 is SGHRS and CDR2 YFSETQ. This CDR3 reads CASSPGINTGELFF. The CDR3 DNA follows: TGCGCCAGCAGCCCCGGTATTAACACCGGGGAGCTGTTTTTT.

The V gene is TRBV7-9, the J gene TRBJ2-7, with D possibly matching TRBD2 (5 bases). Trimming removed 3 bases from V and 1 base from J, with 16 bases in between. The CDR3 loop spans 16 amino acids. CDR1 SEHNR and CDR2 FQNEAQ come from the germline V gene (reference sequence). The CDR3 region has the DNA TGTGCCAGCAGCTTTTTGGCAGCTAGGGAGTCCTACGAGCAGTACTTC. Protein product: CASSFLAARESYEQYF. The full variable domain, rest sourced from reference TRBV7-9 and TRBJ2-7, is DTGVSQNPRHKITKRGQNVTFRCDPISEHNRLYWYRQTLGQGPEFLTYFQNEAQLEKSRLLSDRFSAERPKGSFSTLEIQRTEQGDSAMYLCASSFLAARESYEQYFGPGTRLTVT.

J is TRBJ2-2 and V is TRBV5-4; D unresolved. The CDR3 is made up of 14 amino acids. Looked up from germline, CDR1 is SGHNT and CDR2 is YYREEE (reference sequence). Trimming stripped 0 bases from V and 6 bases from J, with 9 bases between. CDR3 bases: TGTGCCAGCAGCTTGGTCCTCGACGCCGGGGAGCTGTTTTTT. Encoded protein: CASSLVLDAGELFF.

The chain is built from TRBV5-8 and TRBJ1-4; D is unclear. Trimming shortened V by 3 bases and J by 8 bases, and 17 bases separated the two germline ends. Germline V gives CDR1 SGHTS, CDR2 YDEGEE. This CDR3 is built from 15 residues. This CDR3 is CASSSGQVTNEKLFF. The CDR3 DNA sequence: TGTGCCAGCAGCTCGGGTCAGGTTACGAACGAAAAACTGTTTTTT.